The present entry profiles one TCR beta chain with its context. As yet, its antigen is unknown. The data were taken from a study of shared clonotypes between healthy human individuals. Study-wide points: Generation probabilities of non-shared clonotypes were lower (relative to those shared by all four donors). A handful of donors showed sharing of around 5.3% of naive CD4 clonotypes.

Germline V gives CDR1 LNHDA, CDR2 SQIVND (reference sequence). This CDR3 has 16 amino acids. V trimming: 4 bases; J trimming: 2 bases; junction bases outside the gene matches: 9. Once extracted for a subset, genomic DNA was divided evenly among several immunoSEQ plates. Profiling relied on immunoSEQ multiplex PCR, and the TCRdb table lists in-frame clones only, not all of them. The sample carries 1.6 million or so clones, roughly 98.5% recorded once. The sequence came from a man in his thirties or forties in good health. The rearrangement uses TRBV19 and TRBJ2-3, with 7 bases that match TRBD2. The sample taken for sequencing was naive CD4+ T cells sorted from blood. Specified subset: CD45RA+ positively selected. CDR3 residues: CASSTRGVANTDTQYF. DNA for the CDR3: TGTGCCAGTAGTACCCGGGGGGTGGCGAACACAGATACGCAGTATTTT.